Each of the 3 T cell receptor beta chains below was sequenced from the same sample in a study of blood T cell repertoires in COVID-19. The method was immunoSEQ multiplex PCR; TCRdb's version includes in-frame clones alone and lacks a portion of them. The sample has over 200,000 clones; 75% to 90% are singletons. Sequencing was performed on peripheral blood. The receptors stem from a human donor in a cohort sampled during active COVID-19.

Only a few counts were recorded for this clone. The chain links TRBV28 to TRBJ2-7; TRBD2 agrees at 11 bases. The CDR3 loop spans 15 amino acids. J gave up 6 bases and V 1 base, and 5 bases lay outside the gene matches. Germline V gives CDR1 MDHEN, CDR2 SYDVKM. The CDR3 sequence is CASSLFPGTSGEQYF. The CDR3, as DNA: TGTGCCAGCAGTTTATTCCCGGGGACTAGCGGCGAGCAGTACTTC.

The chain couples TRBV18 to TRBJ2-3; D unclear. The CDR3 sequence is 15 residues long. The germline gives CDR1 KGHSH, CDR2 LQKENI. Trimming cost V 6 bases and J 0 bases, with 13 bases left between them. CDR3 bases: TGTGCCAGCTCCCCAGCTATAGCTAGCACAGATACGCAGTATTTT. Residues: CASSPAIASTDTQYF.

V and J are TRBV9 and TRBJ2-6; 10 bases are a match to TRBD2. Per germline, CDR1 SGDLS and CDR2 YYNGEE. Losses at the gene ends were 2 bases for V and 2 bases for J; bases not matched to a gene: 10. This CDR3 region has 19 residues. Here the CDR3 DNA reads TGTGCCAGCAGCGTGAGCTTAGCGGGAGGATCCCCTGGGGCCAACGTCCTGACTTTC. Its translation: CASSVSLAGGSPGANVLTF.